The TCR beta chain under discussion was sequenced for a study of T cells in narcolepsy. Study-wide background: Donors had narcolepsy type 1 or type 2, or were healthy controls.

Comment on this clone: Its antigen is unknown.

Study-level findings and limits: Some memory CD4+ repertoires had no autoreactive clone sequences. Comparing one patient's CSF and blood CD4+ clonotypes highlighted HCRT- and TRIB2-specific autoreactive clonotypes.

TCRdb keeps only in-frame clones here, not all; method: immunoSEQ multiplex PCR. The sample has tens of thousands of clones; around 81% are singletons. Germline V lookup: CDR1 MNHEY, CDR2 SVGAGI. This CDR3 region has 12 residues. Trimming removed 4 bases from V and 3 bases from J, with 4 bases in between. The sequence derives from a human donor in good health. The sample comprised memory (CD45RA-) CD4+ T cells from blood. The V and J genes are TRBV6-5 and TRBJ1-5; D call uncertain. The CDR3 nucleotides read TGTGCCAGCAGTTCCGTCAATCAGCCCCAGCATTTT. This sequence encodes CASSSVNQPQHF.